This T cell receptor beta chain came from a study of CD8 T cells in ankylosing spondylitis. General study results and limits: Clones tied to disease were said to be significantly enriched in matched ankylosing spondylitis synovial fluid. A TCR beta motif of eight highly homologous variants appeared characteristic of ankylosing spondylitis blood.

A single record per CDR3 protein comes from TCRdb applying MiXCR to the 5' RACE reads. Of 670,000 or so distinct CDR3 sequences in the sample, 15% to 20% were seen once. In germline, CDR1 is SGDLS, CDR2 YYNGEE. V was cut by 2 bases and J by 0 bases, with 11 bases left in between. The CDR3 totals 15 residues. Of note for this clonotype: The target antigen is unknown.

The chain employs TRBV9 and TRBJ2-5; D gene ambiguous. The sample was blood, either unsorted or a sorted T cell fraction (not recorded which). The sequence came from a male donor with ankylosing spondylitis. The CDR3 DNA follows: TGTGCCAGCAGCGTTTCCGGGTCGAACCAAGAGACCCAGTACTTC. Residues: CASSVSGSNQETQYF.